These 19 T cell receptor beta chains share one sample of origin, sequenced in a study of blood T cell repertoires in COVID-19. Sequenced by immunoSEQ multiplex PCR; TCRdb stores in-frame clones only, minus some. Here the sample spans tens of thousands of clones, over 75% being singletons. Specimen: peripheral blood. The source of these receptors is a human donor in a cohort sampled during active COVID-19.

The chain employs TRBV14 and TRBJ2-7; D is perhaps TRBD2 (6 bases). V was shortened by 0 bases and J by 12 bases, with 18 bases between the two germline ends. CDR1 is SGHDN, CDR2 FVKESK, per germline. CDR3 length: 14 residues. The CDR3 DNA is TGTGCCAGCAGCCAAGAAAATCTCGCGGGATTGCTGTACTTC. It translates to CASSQENLAGLLYF.

The CDR3 DNA reads TGTGCCAGCAGCTTAGATCGTCAGGACGAGCAGTACTTC. Translating it yields CASSLDRQDEQYF. The rearrangement links TRBV11-2 to TRBJ2-7; no clear D. Germline V gives CDR1 SGHAT, CDR2 FQNNGV. The length of the CDR3 is 13 residues. V was clipped by 0 bases and J by 5 bases, with 8 bases between them.

The chain employs TRBV18 and TRBJ2-7; 11 bases are shared with TRBD1. Germline CDR1 is KGHSH and CDR2 is LQKENI. V shed 0 bases and J 5 bases; nucleotides not matched to a gene: 3. The CDR3 contains 15 residues. The CDR3 region is CASSPPKGQGDEQYF. CDR3 nucleotides: TGTGCCAGCTCACCACCGAAGGGACAGGGGGACGAGCAGTACTTC. Using reference TRBV18 and TRBJ2-7 for the parts outside the CDR3, the full variable domain is NAGVMQNPRHLVRRRGQEARLRCSPMKGHSHVYWYRQLPEEGLKFMVYLQKENIIDESGMPKERFSAEFPKEGPSILRIQQVVRGDSAAYFCASSPPKGQGDEQYFGPGTRLTVT.

The chain joins TRBV9 to TRBJ1-6; the D gene is possibly TRBD1 (5 bases). Per the germline V gene, CDR1 is SGDLS and CDR2 is YYNGEE. The CDR3 consists of 15 residues. Trimming stripped 0 bases from V and 9 bases from J, with 13 bases between. This chain's CDR3 is CASSVATGGSSPLHF. The CDR3 DNA reads as TGTGCCAGCAGCGTAGCTACGGGGGGATCTTCACCCCTCCACTTT.

The chain combines TRBV7-6 with TRBJ2-1; 12 nucleotides align to TRBD2. J gave up 3 bases and V 3 bases, and 6 bases lay outside the gene matches. Looked up from germline, CDR1 is SGHVS and CDR2 is FNYEAQ. This CDR3 is 17 amino acids long. The CDR3: CASSLGLAGSLYNEQFF. In nucleotides, the CDR3 is TGTGCCAGCAGCTTGGGACTAGCGGGCTCCCTCTACAATGAGCAGTTCTTC.

The V call is TRBV28, the J call TRBJ1-3; weak D call: TRBD1 (5 bases). Trimming pared 5 bases from V and 4 bases from J, leaving 15 bases between. The CDR3 loop spans 15 amino acids. The germline V gene has CDR1 MDHEN and CDR2 SYDVKM. CDR3 in DNA: TGTGCCAGCAGTCAAGCCGGGGGGGAAGGAAACACCATATATTTT. The encoded protein is CASSQAGGEGNTIYF.

The chain employs TRBV5-4 and TRBJ1-3, with D perhaps matching TRBD1 (6 bases). The CDR3 extends over 15 amino acids. V lost 4 bases, J lost 0 bases, and 11 bases lay in between. CDR1 is SGHNT, CDR2 YYREEE, per germline (reference sequence). CDR3: CASSPDSFSGNTIYF. DNA for the CDR3: TGTGCCAGCAGCCCGGACAGCTTCTCTGGAAACACCATATATTTT. The variable domain in full, with the rest retrieved from reference TRBV5-4 and TRBJ1-3, is ETGVTQSPTHLIKTRGQQVTLRCSSQSGHNTVSWYQQALGQGPQFIFQYYREEENGRGNFPPRFSGLQFPNYSSELNVNALELDDSALYLCASSPDSFSGNTIYFGEGSWLTVV.

The genes are TRBV6-5 and TRBJ2-7; tentatively, D is TRBD1 (6 bases). CDR3 length: 14 amino acids. The V end lost 5 bases, the J end lost 0 bases, and 11 bases lay between the germline ends. Germline V gives CDR1 MNHEY, CDR2 SVGAGI. CDR3 DNA sequence: TGTGCCAGCAGTCGACAGGCGTCCTCCTACGAGCAGTACTTC. Residues: CASSRQASSYEQYF.

This sequence joins TRBV19 and TRBJ2-2, with a tentative D call TRBD1 (5 bases). The germline V and J ends were trimmed by 7 bases and 6 bases, with 12 bases remaining between them. Germline assignment: CDR1 LNHDA and CDR2 SQIVND (reference sequence). This CDR3 spans 13 amino acids. CDR3 protein: CASTNPGSGELFF. CDR3 DNA sequence: TGTGCCAGTACCAACCCAGGGTCCGGGGAGCTGTTTTTT.

The chain carries TRBV9 and TRBJ1-4; D is possibly TRBD1 (5 bases). V shed 0 bases and J shed 10 bases, with 10 bases lying between them. CDR1 is SGDLS, CDR2 YYNGEE, per germline. The CDR3 runs 13 residues. The CDR3 DNA reads TGTGCCAGCAGCGTAGGGGGCTTGGGAAAACTGTTTTTT. It translates to CASSVGGLGKLFF.

This chain joins TRBV7-9 and TRBJ2-5; possible D gene TRBD2, 5 bases. Germline CDR1 and CDR2: SEHNR and FQNEAQ (reference sequence). CDR3 length equals 14 residues. Trimming stripped 5 bases from V and 4 bases from J, with 14 bases between. CDR3 DNA: TGTGCCAGCAGCCCCCCGGGAAGGGCAGAGACCCAGTACTTC. As protein: CASSPPGRAETQYF.

The chain is built from TRBV19 and TRBJ2-7; D is unclear. Deletions cut 0 bases from V and 1 base from J, with 16 bases between. CDR3 length: 17 residues. CDR1 is LNHDA and CDR2 is SQIVND in the germline V gene (reference sequence). This CDR3 is CASSIDRVTSGSYEQYF. The CDR3 region has the DNA TGTGCCAGTAGTATAGACCGGGTCACCTCCGGGTCCTACGAGCAGTACTTC.

J is TRBJ2-7 and V is TRBV15; D may be TRBD1 (6 bases). In germline, CDR1 is LNHNV, CDR2 YYDKDF (reference sequence). The V end was cut by 4 bases, the J end by 4 bases, with 8 bases between. This CDR3 comprises 12 residues. The CDR3 nucleotides are TGTGCCACCAGCAAAGACAGGTACGAGCAGTACTTC. Protein: CATSKDRYEQYF.

The chain combines TRBV28 with TRBJ1-2; D might be TRBD1 (5 bases). V dropped 4 bases and J dropped 3 bases, with 15 bases sitting between them. The CDR3 sequence is 15 residues long. The germline V gene encodes CDR1 MDHEN and CDR2 SYDVKM. The CDR3 reads CASSSPAGTDYGYTF. The CDR3, as DNA: TGTGCCAGCAGTTCGCCGGCGGGGACGGACTATGGCTACACCTTC.

The rearrangement links TRBV2 to TRBJ1-3; a possible D gene is TRBD1 (6 bases). The CDR3 has 19 residues. CDR1 is SNHLY and CDR2 is FYNNEI in the germline V gene. The V and J ends lost 5 bases and 0 bases respectively, with 23 bases between them. Written as DNA, the CDR3 is TGTGCCAGCAGTTATATGACCCGGGACACCGAATTCTCTGGAAACACCATATATTTT. Protein: CASSYMTRDTEFSGNTIYF. The entire variable domain, with the rest obtained from reference TRBV2 and TRBJ1-3, is as follows: EPEVTQTPSHQVTQMGQEVILRCVPISNHLYFYWYRQILGQKVEFLVSFYNNEISEKSEIFDDQFSVERPDGSNFTLKIRSTKLEDSAMYFCASSYMTRDTEFSGNTIYFGEGSWLTVV.

V gene TRBV6-4 combines with J gene TRBJ2-3; D perhaps matches TRBD1 (5 bases). With 5 bases removed from V and 0 bases from J, the gap between germline ends came to 9 bases. Germline CDR1 reads MRHNA; CDR2 reads SNTAGT. This CDR3 comprises 14 residues. As DNA, the CDR3 is TGTGCCAGCAGTCAGGGAACAAGCACAGATACGCAGTATTTT. It is translated as CASSQGTSTDTQYF.

This chain uses TRBV7-8 with TRBJ2-2; a weak D match, TRBD1 (5 bases). The germline V and J ends were trimmed by 5 bases and 2 bases, with 12 bases remaining between them. Germline CDR1 is SGHVS and CDR2 is FQNEAQ. The CDR3 has 15 amino acids. The CDR3 coding sequence is TGTGCCAGCAGCCGCGACAGATTAAACACCGGGGAGCTGTTTTTT. Translation gives CASSRDRLNTGELFF. Filled out from reference TRBV7-8 and TRBJ2-2, the complete variable domain reads GAGVSQSPRYKVAKRGQDVALRCDPISGHVSLFWYQQALGQGPEFLTYFQNEAQLDKSGLPSDRFFAERPEGSVSTLKIQRTQQEDSAVYLCASSRDRLNTGELFFGEGSRLTVL.

As DNA, the CDR3 is TGTGCCAGCAGCCCCCGAGGGACAGTGAACACCGGGGAGCTGTTTTTT. As protein: CASSPRGTVNTGELFF. V usage is TRBV9 and J usage is TRBJ2-2; 7 bases fit TRBD1. Unmatched junction bases numbered 7, after V lost 4 bases and J lost 1 base. The CDR3 runs 16 residues. Germline V gene sequence: CDR1 SGDLS, CDR2 YYNGEE.

The chain links TRBV18 to TRBJ2-7, with D tentatively TRBD1 (6 bases). Trimming shortened V by 3 bases and J by 2 bases, and 11 bases separated the two germline ends. Germline V gives CDR1 KGHSH, CDR2 LQKENI. The CDR3 length is 14 residues. CDR3 amino acids: CASSPRQETYEQYF. The CDR3 DNA reads as TGTGCCAGCTCACCCCGACAGGAAACCTACGAGCAGTACTTC.